This T cell receptor beta chain was observed in a study of cytomegalovirus exposure and HLA in healthy donors. Overall study findings and caveats: Association with HLA alleles at 0.05 false discovery rate was found for 15,000 to 20,000 TCR beta sequences in a later analysis. TCR sequences were mostly rare, though some public TCRs occurred in many donors. In vitro, a few CMV-associated chains proved specific for CMV antigens.

Concerning this clone: What it binds is unknown.

PCR involved 60 Vbeta and 13 Jbeta primers. The protocol was immunoSEQ multiplex PCR, while the TCRdb copy is restricted to in-frame clones and leaves out a portion. Of some 150,000 clones detected, around 83% appear once; the ten largest clones hold 2.3%. Sequenced material: PBMCs. This TCR was recovered from a woman aged 18-29 years in good health and CMV-seronegative.

The CDR3 DNA sequence: TGTGCCAGCAGCTTAGCTAGCGGGGGTTACGAGCAGTACTTC. As protein: CASSLASGGYEQYF. The genes are TRBV7-9 and TRBJ2-7, with 9 bases matching TRBD2. The CDR3 sequence is 14 residues long. Losses at the gene ends were 0 bases for V and 4 bases for J; bases not matched to a gene: 1. Germline-derived CDR1 and CDR2 are SEHNR and FQNEAQ (reference sequence).